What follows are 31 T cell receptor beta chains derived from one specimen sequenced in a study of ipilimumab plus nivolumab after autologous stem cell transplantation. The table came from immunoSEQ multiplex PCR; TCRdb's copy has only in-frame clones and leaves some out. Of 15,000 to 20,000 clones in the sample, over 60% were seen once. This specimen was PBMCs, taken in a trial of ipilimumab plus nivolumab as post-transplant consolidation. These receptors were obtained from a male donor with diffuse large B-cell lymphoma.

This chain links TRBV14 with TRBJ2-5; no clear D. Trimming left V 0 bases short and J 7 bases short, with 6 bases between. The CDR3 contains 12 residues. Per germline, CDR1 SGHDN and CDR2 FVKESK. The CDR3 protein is CASSQDAGTQYF. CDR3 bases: TGTGCCAGCAGCCAAGACGCAGGGACCCAGTACTTC.

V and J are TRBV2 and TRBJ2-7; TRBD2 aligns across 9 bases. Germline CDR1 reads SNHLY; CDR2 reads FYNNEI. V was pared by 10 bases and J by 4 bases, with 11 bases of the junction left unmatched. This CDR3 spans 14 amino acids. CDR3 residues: CATSLPSGMYEQYF. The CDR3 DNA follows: TGTGCCACATCGCTCCCTAGCGGGATGTACGAGCAGTACTTC.

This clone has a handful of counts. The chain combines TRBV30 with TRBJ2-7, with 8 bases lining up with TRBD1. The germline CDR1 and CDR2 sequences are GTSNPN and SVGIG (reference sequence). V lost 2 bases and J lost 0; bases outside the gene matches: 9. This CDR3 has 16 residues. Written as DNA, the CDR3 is TGTGCCTGGAGTACCGGACAGGGACTCAGCTCCTACGAGCAGTACTTC. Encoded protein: CAWSTGQGLSSYEQYF.

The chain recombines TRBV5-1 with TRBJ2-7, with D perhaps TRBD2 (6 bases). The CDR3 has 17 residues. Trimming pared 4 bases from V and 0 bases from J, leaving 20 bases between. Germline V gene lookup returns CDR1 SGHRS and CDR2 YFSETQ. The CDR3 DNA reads TGCGCCAGCAGCCGACTTGGCGGGGCCGCGAGCTCCTACGAGCAGTACTTC. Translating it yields CASSRLGGAASSYEQYF.

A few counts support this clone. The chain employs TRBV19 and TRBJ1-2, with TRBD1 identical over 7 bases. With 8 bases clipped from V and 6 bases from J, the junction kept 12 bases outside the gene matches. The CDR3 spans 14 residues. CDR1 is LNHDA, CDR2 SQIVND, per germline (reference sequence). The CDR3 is CASGHPQGPHGYTF. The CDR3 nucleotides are TGTGCCAGTGGCCACCCACAGGGGCCCCATGGCTACACCTTC.

CDR3 bases: TGCGCCAGCAGCGCGGGAAGACAGGAGTCCGCTTTCTTT. Its protein product is CASSAGRQESAFF. The rearrangement links TRBV5-1 to TRBJ1-1; the D gene is possibly TRBD1 (6 bases). V gave up 4 bases and J gave up 11 bases, with 18 bases separating them. The CDR3 is 13 amino acids. Germline-derived CDR1 and CDR2 are SGHRS and YFSETQ.

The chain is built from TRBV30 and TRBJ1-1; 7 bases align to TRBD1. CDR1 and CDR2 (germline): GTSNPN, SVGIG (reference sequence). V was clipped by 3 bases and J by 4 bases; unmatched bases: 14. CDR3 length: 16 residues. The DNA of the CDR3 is TGTGCCTGGAGGACAAAGACAGGGCGGGGGAGCACTGAAGCTTTCTTT. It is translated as CAWRTKTGRGSTEAFF.

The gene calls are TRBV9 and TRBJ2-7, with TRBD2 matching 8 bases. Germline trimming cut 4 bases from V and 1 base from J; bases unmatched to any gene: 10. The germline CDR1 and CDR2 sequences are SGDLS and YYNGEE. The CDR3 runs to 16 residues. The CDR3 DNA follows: TGTGCCAGCAGCCCTGGGAGGAGCGGGGGTTCCTACGAGCAGTACTTC. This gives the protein CASSPGRSGGSYEQYF.

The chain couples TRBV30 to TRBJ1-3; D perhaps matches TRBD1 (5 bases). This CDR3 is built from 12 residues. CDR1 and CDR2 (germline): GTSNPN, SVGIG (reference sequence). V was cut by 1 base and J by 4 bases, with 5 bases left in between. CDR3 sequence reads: CAWSDRGNTIYF. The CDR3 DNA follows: TGTGCCTGGAGTGACAGGGGAAACACCATATATTTT. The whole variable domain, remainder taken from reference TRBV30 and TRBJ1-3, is SQTIHQWPATLVQPVGSPLSLECTVEGTSNPNLYWYRQAAGRGLQLLFYSVGIGQISSEVPQNLSASRPQDRQFILSSKKLLLSDSGFYLCAWSDRGNTIYFGEGSWLTVV.

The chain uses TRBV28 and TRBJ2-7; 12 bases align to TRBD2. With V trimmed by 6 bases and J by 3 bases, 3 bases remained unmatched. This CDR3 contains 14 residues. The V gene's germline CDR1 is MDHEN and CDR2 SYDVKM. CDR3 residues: CASRTTSGGYEQYF. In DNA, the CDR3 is TGTGCCAGCAGAACGACTAGCGGGGGCTACGAGCAGTACTTC.

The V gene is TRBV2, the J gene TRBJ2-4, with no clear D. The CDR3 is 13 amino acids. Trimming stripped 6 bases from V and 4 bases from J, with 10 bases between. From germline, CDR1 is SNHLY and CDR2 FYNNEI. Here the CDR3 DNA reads TGTGCCAGCAGCCTGGGTCAGAAAAACATTCAGTACTTC. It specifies CASSLGQKNIQYF.

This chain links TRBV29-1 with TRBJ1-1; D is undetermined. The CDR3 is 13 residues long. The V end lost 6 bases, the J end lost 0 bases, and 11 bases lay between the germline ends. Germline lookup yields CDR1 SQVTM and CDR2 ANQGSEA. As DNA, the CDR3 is TGCAGCGTACAATCAGGCCTGAACACTGAAGCTTTCTTT. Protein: CSVQSGLNTEAFF.

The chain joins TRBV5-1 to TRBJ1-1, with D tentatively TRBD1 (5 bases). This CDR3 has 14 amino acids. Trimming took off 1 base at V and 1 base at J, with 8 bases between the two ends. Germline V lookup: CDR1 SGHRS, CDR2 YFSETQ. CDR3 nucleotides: TGCGCCAGCAGCTTGTATGGGGGGAACACTGAAGCTTTCTTT. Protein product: CASSLYGGNTEAFF.

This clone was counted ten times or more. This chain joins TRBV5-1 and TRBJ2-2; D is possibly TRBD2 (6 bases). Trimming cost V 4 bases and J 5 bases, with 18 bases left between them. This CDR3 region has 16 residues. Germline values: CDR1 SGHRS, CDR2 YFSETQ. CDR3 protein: CASSPRGSGSTGELFF. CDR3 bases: TGCGCCAGCAGCCCTCGGGGTAGCGGCTCGACCGGGGAGCTGTTTTTT.

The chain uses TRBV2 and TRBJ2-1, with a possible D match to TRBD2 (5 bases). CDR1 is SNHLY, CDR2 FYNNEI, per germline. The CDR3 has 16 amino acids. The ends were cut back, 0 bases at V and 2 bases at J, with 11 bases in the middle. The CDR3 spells CASSEAALAAYNEQFF. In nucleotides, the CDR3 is TGTGCCAGCAGTGAAGCGGCGCTAGCAGCCTACAATGAGCAGTTCTTC.

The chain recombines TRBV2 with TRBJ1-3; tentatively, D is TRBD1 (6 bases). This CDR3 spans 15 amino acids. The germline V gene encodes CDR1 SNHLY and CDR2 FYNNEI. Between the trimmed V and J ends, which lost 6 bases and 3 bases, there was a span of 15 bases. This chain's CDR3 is CASSLGGSGGNTIYF. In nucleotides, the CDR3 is TGTGCCAGCAGCCTAGGGGGTTCCGGTGGAAACACCATATATTTT.

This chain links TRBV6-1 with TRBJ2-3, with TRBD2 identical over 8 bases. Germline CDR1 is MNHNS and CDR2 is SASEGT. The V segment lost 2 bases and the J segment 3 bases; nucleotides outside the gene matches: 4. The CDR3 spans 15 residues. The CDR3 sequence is CASSERSGRTDTQYF. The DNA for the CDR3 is TGTGCCAGCAGTGAAAGGAGCGGGAGAACAGATACGCAGTATTTT.

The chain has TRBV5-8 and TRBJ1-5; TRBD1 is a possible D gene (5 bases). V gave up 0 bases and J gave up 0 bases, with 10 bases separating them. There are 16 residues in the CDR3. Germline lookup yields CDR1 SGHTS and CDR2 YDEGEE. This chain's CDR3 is CASSLGGGFSNQPQHF. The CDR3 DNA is TGTGCCAGCAGCTTGGGGGGCGGTTTTAGCAATCAGCCCCAGCATTTT.

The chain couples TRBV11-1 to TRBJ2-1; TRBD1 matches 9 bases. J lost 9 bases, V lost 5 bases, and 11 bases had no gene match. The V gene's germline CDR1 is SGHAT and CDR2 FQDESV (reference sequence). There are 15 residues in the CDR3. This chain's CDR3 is CASSLQGAAFGEQFF. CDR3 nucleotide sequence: TGTGCCAGCAGCCTACAGGGGGCCGCCTTCGGTGAGCAGTTCTTC.

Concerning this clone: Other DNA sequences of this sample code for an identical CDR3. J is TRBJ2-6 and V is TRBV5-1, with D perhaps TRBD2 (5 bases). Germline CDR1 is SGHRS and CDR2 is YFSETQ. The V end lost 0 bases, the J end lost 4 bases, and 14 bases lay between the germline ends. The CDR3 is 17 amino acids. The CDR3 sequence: CASSLEVSGSGANVLTF. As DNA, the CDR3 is TGCGCCAGCAGCTTGGAGGTTTCGGGGTCCGGGGCCAACGTCCTGACTTTC.

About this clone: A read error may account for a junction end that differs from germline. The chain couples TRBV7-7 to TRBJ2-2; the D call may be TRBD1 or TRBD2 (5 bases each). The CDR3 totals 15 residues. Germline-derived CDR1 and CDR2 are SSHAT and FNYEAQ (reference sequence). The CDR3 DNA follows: TGTGCTAGCAGCTTAGATGGGGGTTCCACCGGGGAGCTGTTTTTT. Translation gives CASSLDGGSTGELFF.

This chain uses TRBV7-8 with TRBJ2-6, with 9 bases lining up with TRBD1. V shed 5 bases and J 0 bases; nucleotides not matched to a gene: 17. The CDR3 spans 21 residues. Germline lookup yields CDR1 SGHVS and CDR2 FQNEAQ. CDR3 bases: TGTGCCAGCAGCACAAACCAGAAACAGGGGGCTATTAGCTCTGGGGCCAACGTCCTGACTTTC. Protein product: CASSTNQKQGAISSGANVLTF. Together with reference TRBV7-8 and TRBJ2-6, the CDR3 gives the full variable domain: GAGVSQSPRYKVAKRGQDVALRCDPISGHVSLFWYQQALGQGPEFLTYFQNEAQLDKSGLPSDRFFAERPEGSVSTLKIQRTQQEDSAVYLCASSTNQKQGAISSGANVLTFGAGSRLTVL.

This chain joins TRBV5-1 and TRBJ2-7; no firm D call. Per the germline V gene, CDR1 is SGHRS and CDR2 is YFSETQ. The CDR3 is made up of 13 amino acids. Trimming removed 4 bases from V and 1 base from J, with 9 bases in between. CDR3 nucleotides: TGCGCCAGCAGCAAGGGAAGATCCTACGAGCAGTACTTC. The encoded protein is CASSKGRSYEQYF.

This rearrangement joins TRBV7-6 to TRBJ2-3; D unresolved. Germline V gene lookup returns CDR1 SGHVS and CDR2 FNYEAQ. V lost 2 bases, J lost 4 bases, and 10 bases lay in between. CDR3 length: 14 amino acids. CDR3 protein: CASSLMANADTQYF. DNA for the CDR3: TGTGCCAGCAGCTTAATGGCTAACGCAGATACGCAGTATTTT. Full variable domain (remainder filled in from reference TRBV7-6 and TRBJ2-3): GAGVSQSPRYKVTKRGQDVALRCDPISGHVSLYWYRQALGQGPEFLTYFNYEAQQDKSGLPNDRFSAERPEGSISTLTIQRTEQRDSAMYRCASSLMANADTQYFGPGTRLTVL.

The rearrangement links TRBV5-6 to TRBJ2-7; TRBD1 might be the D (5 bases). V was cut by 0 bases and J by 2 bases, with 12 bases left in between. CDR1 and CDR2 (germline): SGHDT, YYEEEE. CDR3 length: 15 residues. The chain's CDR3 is CASSLVGQGTYEQYF. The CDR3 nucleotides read TGTGCCAGCAGCTTGGTCGGCCAGGGCACCTACGAGCAGTACTTC.

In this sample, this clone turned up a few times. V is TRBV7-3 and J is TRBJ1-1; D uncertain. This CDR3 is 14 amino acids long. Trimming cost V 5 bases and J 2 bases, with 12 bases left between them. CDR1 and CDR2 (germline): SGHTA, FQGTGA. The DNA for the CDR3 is TGTGCCAGCAGCAAGTTTCATCCCAACACTGAAGCTTTCTTT. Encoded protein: CASSKFHPNTEAFF.

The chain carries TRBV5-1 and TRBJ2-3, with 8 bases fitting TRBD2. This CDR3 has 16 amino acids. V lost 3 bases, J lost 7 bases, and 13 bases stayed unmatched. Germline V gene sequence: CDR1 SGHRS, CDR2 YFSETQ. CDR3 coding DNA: TGCGCCAGCAGCTCCATTAGCGGGATGCTCGAAAATACGCAGTATTTT. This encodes CASSSISGMLENTQYF.

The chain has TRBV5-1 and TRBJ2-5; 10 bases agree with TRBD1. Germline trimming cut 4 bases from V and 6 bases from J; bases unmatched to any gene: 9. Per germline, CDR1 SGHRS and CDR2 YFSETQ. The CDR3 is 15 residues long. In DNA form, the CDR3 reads TGCGCCAGCAGCCCCGGGGGGGACAGGGGAAAGACCCAGTACTTC. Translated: CASSPGGDRGKTQYF. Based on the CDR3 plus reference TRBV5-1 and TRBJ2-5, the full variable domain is KAGVTQTPRYLIKTRGQQVTLSCSPISGHRSVSWYQQTPGQGLQFLFEYFSETQRNKGNFPGRFSGRQFSNSRSEMNVSTLELGDSALYLCASSPGGDRGKTQYFGPGTRLLVL.

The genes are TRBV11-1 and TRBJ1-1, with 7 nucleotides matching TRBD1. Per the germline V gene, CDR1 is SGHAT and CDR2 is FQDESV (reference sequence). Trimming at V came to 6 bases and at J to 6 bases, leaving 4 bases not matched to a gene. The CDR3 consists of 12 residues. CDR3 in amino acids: CASSLDRAEAFF. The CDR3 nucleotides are TGTGCCAGCAGTCTAGACAGGGCTGAAGCTTTCTTT.

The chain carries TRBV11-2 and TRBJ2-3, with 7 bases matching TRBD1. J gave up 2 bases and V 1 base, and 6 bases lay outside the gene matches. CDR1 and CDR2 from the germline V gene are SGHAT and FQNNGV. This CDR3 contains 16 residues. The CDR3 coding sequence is TGTGCCAGCAGCTTAGGTCCGGACAGGAACACAGATACGCAGTATTTT. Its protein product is CASSLGPDRNTDTQYF.

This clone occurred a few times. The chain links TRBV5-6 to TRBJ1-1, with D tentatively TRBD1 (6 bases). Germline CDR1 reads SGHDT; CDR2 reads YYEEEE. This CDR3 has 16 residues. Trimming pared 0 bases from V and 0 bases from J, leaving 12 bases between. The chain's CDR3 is CASSLGQGRLNTEAFF. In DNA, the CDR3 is TGTGCCAGCAGCTTGGGCCAGGGGCGACTGAACACTGAAGCTTTCTTT.